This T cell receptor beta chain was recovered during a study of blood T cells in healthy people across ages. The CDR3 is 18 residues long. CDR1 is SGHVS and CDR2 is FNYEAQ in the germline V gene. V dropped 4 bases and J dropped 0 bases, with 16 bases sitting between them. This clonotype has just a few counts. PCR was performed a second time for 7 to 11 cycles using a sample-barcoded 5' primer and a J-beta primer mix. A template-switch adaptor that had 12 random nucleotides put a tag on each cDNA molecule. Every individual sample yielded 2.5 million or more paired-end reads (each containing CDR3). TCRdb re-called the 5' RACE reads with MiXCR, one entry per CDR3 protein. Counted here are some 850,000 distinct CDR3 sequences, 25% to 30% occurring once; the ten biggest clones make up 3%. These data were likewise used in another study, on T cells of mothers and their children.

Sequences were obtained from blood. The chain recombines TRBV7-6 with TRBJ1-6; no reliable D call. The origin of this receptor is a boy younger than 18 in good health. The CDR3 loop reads CASSSGWRTSSYNSPLHF. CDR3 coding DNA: TGTGCCAGCAGCTCCGGCTGGAGGACGAGCTCCTATAATTCACCCCTCCACTTT.